This is a list of T cell receptor beta chains from one sample in a study of shared T cell receptors in the human thymus. Using immunoSEQ multiplex PCR, the repertoire was profiled, and TCRdb retains in-frame clones only, with some absent. The sample records tens of thousands of clones, 90% to 95% being singletons. Sequencing input: thymocytes. These receptors were collected from a human donor. CDR3s include the opening cysteine and the closing phenylalanine or tryptophan. D genes are given only for firm matches. Part of the rows lack a size; the others show once, few, many or a class for expanded clones.

v_call: TRBV4-3; clone_size: NA; j_call: TRBJ2-1; d_call: TRBD2; cdr3_nt: TGCGCCAGCAGCCAAGAAGCGGGGGGCCCGAATGAGCAGTTCTTC; cdr3_aa: CASSQEAGGPNEQFF
v_call: TRBV7-3; clone_size: NA; j_call: TRBJ2-1; d_call: TRBD2; cdr3_nt: TGTGCCAGCAGCGCAAGCGGGGGGGACAATGAGCAGTTCTTC; cdr3_aa: CASSASGGDNEQFF
v_call: TRBV4-1; clone_size: NA; j_call: TRBJ2-7; d_call: NA; cdr3_nt: TGCGCCACCAGCGTCCTAGGGGGGACCTCCTACGAGCAGTACTTC; cdr3_aa: CATSVLGGTSYEQYF
v_call: TRBV2; clone_size: NA; j_call: TRBJ2-3; d_call: TRBD2; cdr3_nt: TGTGCCAGCAGTGAAAATTCCCAGACTAGCGGGGGGACTAGCACAGATACGCAGTATTTT; cdr3_aa: CASSENSQTSGGTSTDTQYF
v_call: TRBV4-3; clone_size: NA; j_call: TRBJ2-1; d_call: NA; cdr3_nt: TGCGCCAGCAGCCAAGTTGGCTTGCACAATGAGCAGTTCTTC; cdr3_aa: CASSQVGLHNEQFF
v_call: TRBV18; clone_size: NA; j_call: TRBJ1-4; d_call: NA; cdr3_nt: TGTGCCAGCTCACACCCGGGGAGTACTCTGTTTTTT; cdr3_aa: CASSHPGSTLFF
v_call: TRBV5-4; clone_size: once; j_call: TRBJ2-3; d_call: NA; cdr3_nt: TGTGCCAGCAGCGGAAGCCGGGACCAATATTTT; cdr3_aa: CASSGSRDQYF
v_call: TRBV7-9; clone_size: NA; j_call: TRBJ2-7; d_call: NA; cdr3_nt: TGTGCCAGCAACATGGGCCTGGACCTCTCCTACGAGCAGTACTTC; cdr3_aa: CASNMGLDLSYEQYF
v_call: TRBV5-1; clone_size: NA; j_call: TRBJ2-3; d_call: TRBD1; cdr3_nt: TGCGCCAGCAGGAGGGGGCCTAGCACAGATACGCAGTATTTT; cdr3_aa: CASRRGPSTDTQYF
v_call: TRBV5-1; clone_size: NA; j_call: TRBJ1-1; d_call: TRBD1; cdr3_nt: TGCGCCAGCAGCGTACAGGGGGCGCGGGACACTGAAGCTTTCTTT; cdr3_aa: CASSVQGARDTEAFF
v_call: TRBV2; clone_size: once; j_call: TRBJ2-5; d_call: NA; cdr3_nt: TGTGCCATCCGTGGGGTTCTCACAGAGACCCAGTACTTC; cdr3_aa: CAIRGVLTETQYF
v_call: TRBV7-3; clone_size: NA; j_call: TRBJ2-1; d_call: TRBD2; cdr3_nt: TGTGCCAGCAGCTTAATTCCAGCGGGGCACAATGAGCAGTTCTTC; cdr3_aa: CASSLIPAGHNEQFF
v_call: TRBV5-4; clone_size: NA; j_call: TRBJ2-7; d_call: NA; cdr3_nt: TGTGCCAGCAGCCGGTTTGAGGGGAGCTCCTACGAGCAGTACTTC; cdr3_aa: CASSRFEGSSYEQYF
v_call: TRBV29-1; clone_size: NA; j_call: TRBJ2-7; d_call: NA; cdr3_nt: TGCAGCCTCGGGGGGCACGAGCAGTACTTC; cdr3_aa: CSLGGHEQYF
v_call: TRBV5-6; clone_size: NA; j_call: TRBJ1-6; d_call: NA; cdr3_nt: TGTGCCAGCAGCTTGTACTATGATGACTCACCCCTCCACTTT; cdr3_aa: CASSLYYDDSPLHF
v_call: TRBV25-1; clone_size: NA; j_call: TRBJ2-7; d_call: TRBD2; cdr3_nt: TGTGCCACCTCCCCGGGACTAGCGGGGTTCTACGAGCAGTACTTC; cdr3_aa: CATSPGLAGFYEQYF
v_call: TRBV25-1; clone_size: NA; j_call: TRBJ1-2; d_call: TRBD1; cdr3_nt: TGTGCCAGCAGTGGCCGGGACAGGGAAGCTAACTATGGCTACACCTTC; cdr3_aa: CASSGRDREANYGYTF
v_call: TRBV5-1; clone_size: NA; j_call: TRBJ2-7; d_call: NA; cdr3_nt: TGCGCCAGCAGCCCGGAAACAGGACGCTACGAGCAGTACTTC; cdr3_aa: CASSPETGRYEQYF